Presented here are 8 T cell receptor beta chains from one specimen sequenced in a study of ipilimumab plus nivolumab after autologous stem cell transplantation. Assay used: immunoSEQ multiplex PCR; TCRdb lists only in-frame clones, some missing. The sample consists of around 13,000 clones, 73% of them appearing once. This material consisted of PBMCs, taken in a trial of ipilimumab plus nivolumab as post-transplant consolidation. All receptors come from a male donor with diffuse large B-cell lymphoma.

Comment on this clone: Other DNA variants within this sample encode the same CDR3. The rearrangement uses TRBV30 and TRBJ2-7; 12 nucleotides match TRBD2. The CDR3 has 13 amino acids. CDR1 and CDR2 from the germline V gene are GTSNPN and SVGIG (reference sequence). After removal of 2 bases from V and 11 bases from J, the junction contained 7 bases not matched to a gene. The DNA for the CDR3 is TGTGCCTGGAGTCACTCGACTAGCGGGAGAGAGTACTTC. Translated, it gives CAWSHSTSGREYF.

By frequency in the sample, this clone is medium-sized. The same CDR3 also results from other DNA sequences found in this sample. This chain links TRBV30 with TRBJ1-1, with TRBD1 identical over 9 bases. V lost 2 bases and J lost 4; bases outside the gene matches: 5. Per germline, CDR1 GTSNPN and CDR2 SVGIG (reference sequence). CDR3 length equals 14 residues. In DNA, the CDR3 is TGTGCCTGGAGTTTTGGGACAGGGAGCACTGAAGCTTTCTTT. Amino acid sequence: CAWSFGTGSTEAFF.

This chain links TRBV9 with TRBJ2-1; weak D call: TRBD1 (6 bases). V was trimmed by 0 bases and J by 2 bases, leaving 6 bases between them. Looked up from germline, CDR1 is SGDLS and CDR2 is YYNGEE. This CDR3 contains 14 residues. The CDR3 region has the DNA TGTGCCAGCAGCGTAGAGGGGGCCTACAATGAGCAGTTCTTC. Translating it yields CASSVEGAYNEQFF.

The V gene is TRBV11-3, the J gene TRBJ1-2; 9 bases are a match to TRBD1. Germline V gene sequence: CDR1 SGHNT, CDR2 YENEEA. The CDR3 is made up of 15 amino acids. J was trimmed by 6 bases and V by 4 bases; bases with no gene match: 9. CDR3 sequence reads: CASSSGDRDMHGYTF. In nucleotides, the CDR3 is TGTGCCAGCAGCTCCGGGGACAGGGACATGCATGGCTACACCTTC.

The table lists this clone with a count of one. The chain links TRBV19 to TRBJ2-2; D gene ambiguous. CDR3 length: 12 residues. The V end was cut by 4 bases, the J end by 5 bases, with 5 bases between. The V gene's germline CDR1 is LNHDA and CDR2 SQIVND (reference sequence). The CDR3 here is CASSKITGELFF. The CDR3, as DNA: TGTGCCAGTAGTAAAATTACCGGGGAGCTGTTTTTT.

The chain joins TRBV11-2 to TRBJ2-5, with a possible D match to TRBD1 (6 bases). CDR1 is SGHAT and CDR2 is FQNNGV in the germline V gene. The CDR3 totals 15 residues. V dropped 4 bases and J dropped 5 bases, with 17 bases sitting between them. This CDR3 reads CASSSILGQSETQYF. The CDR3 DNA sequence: TGTGCCAGCAGCTCGATACTTGGACAGTCCGAGACCCAGTACTTC.

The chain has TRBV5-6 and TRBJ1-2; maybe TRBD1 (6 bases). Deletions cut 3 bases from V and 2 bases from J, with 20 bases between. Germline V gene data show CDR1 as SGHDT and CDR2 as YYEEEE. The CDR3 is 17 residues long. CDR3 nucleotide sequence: TGTGCCAGCAGCTCGGCCTCAGGGGACCCATTGAACTATGGCTACACCTTC. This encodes CASSSASGDPLNYGYTF.

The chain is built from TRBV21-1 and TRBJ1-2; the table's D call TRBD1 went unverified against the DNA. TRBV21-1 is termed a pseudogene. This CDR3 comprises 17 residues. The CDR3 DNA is TGTGCCAGCAGAAAGGTACAGGGCTGTACTCCTAACTATGGCTACACCTTC. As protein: CASRKVQGCTPNYGYTF.